This TCR beta chain derives from a study of blood T cell repertoires in COVID-19. At the level of the study: COVID-19 samples collected from the United States, Italy and Spain covered acute and convalescent phases. In each case, the material was cDNA or gDNA derived from T cells, B-cell-depleted T cells, or PBMCs.

Data came from immunoSEQ multiplex PCR; TCRdb stores just in-frame clones and leaves some out. The top ten clones hold 0.65% to 0.9% of a sample with 450,000 to 500,000 clones, roughly 90% of them seen once. This clone came up a few times. Donors were grouped by their self-reported clinical history. The CDR3 runs 15 residues. V lost 0 bases to trimming and J lost 9 bases, with 15 bases between them. CDR1 and CDR2 from the germline V gene are GTSNPN and SVGIG (reference sequence). This TCR was sampled from a woman younger than 35 who had recovered from COVID-19. Sample: PBMCs or T cells enriched from blood (not recorded which). The chain joins TRBV30 to TRBJ1-6, with D possibly being TRBD1 (6 bases). The CDR3 spells CAWSVVVRGGSPLHF. CDR3 nucleotides: TGTGCCTGGAGTGTGGTGGTTAGAGGGGGTTCACCCCTCCACTTT.